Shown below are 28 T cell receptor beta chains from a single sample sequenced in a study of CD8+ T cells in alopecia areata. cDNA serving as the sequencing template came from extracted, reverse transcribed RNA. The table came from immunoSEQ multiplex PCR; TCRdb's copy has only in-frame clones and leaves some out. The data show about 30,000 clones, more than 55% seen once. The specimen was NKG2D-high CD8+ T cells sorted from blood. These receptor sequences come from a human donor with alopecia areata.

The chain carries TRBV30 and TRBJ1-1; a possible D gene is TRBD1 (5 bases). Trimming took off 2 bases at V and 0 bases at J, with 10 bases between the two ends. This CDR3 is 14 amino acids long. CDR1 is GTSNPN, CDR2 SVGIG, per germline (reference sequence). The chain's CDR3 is CAWSWGPLNTEAFF. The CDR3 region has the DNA TGTGCCTGGAGTTGGGGACCGCTGAACACTGAAGCTTTCTTT.

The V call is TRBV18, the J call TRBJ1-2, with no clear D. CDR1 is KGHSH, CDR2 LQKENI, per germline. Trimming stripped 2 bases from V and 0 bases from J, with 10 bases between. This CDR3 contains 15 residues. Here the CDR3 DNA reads TGTGCCAGCTCACCATCGGGAAGCACTAACTATGGCTACACCTTC. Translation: CASSPSGSTNYGYTF.

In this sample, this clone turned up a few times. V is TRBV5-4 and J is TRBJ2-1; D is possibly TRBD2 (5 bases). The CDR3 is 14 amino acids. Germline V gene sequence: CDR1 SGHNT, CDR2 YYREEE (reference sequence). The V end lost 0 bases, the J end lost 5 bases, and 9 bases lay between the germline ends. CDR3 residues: CASSLVGLDNEQFF. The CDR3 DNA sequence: TGTGCCAGCAGCTTGGTTGGACTCGACAATGAGCAGTTCTTC.

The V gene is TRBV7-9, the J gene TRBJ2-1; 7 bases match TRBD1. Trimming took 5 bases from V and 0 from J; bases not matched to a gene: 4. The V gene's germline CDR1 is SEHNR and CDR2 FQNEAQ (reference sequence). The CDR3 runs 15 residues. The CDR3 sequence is CASSPDRVSYNEQFF. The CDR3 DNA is TGTGCCAGCAGCCCAGACAGGGTCTCCTACAATGAGCAGTTCTTC.

In DNA form, the CDR3 reads TGTGCCAGCAGCTCCCCCCCCAGGACAGGGAACTCCTACGAGCAGTACTTC. Amino acid sequence: CASSSPPRTGNSYEQYF. This sequence joins TRBV7-9 and TRBJ2-7, with TRBD1 identical over 8 bases. The V gene end was trimmed by 4 bases and the J gene end by 0 bases; junction bases not matched to a gene: 11. CDR1 SEHNR and CDR2 FQNEAQ come from the germline V gene (reference sequence). CDR3 length equals 17 residues. Full variable domain (rest looked up from reference TRBV7-9 and TRBJ2-7): DTGVSQNPRHKITKRGQNVTFRCDPISEHNRLYWYRQTLGQGPEFLTYFQNEAQLEKSRLLSDRFSAERPKGSFSTLEIQRTEQGDSAMYLCASSSPPRTGNSYEQYFGPGTRLTVT.

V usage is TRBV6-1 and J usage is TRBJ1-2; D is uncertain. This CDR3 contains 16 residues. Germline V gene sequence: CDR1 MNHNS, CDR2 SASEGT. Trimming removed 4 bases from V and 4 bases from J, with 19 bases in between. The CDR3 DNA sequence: TGTGCCAGCAGTGCACGGCGGGCACCTTCCCTCTATGGCTACACCTTC. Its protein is CASSARRAPSLYGYTF.

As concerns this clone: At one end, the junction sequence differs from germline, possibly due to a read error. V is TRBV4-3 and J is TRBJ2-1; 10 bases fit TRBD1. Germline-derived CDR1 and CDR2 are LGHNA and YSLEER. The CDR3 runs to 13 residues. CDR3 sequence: CASSHPGTGDSIF. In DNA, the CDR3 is TGCGCCAGCAGCCACCCCGGGACAGGGGATTCGATCTTC.

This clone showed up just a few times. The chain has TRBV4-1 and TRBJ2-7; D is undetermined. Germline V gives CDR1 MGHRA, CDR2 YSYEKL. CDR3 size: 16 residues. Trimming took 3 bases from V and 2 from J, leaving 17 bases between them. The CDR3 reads CASSQSDGSTTYEQYF. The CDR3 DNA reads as TGCGCCAGCAGCCAGTCTGACGGTAGCACCACCTACGAGCAGTACTTC.

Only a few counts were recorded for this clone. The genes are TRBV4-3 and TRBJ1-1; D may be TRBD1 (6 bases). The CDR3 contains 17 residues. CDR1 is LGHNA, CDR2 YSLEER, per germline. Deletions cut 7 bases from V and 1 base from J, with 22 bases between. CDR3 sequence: CASIAPRGGLKNTEAFF. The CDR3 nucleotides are TGCGCCAGCATCGCTCCACGTGGGGGGCTTAAGAACACTGAAGCTTTCTTT.

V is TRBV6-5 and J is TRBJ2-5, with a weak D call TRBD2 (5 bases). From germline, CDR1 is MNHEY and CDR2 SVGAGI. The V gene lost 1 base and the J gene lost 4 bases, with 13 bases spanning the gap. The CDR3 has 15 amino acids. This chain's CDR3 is CASSYYGGTVETQYF. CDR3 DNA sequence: TGTGCCAGCAGTTACTACGGAGGAACGGTAGAGACCCAGTACTTC.

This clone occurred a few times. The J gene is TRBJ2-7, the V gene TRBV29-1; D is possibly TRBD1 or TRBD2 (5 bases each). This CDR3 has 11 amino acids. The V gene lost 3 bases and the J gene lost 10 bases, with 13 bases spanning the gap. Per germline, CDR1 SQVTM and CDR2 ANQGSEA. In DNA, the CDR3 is TGCAGCGTTGACACGTCGAGGGGACAGTACTTC. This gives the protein CSVDTSRGQYF.

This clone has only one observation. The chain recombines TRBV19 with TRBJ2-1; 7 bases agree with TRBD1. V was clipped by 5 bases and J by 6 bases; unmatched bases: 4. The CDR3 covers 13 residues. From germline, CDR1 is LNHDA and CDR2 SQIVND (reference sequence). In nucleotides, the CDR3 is TGTGCCAGTAGTTCATCAGGGGGCAATGAGCAGTTCTTC. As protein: CASSSSGGNEQFF. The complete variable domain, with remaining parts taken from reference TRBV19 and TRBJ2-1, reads DGGITQSPKYLFRKEGQNVTLSCEQNLNHDAMYWYRQDPGQGLRLIYYSQIVNDFQKGDIAEGYSVSREKKESFPLTVTSAQKNPTAFYLCASSSSGGNEQFFGPGTRLTVL.

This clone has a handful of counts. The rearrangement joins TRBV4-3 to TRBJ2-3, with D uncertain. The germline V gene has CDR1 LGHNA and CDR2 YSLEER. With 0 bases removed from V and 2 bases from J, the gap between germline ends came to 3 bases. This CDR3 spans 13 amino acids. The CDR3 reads CASSQDITDTQYF. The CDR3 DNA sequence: TGCGCCAGCAGCCAAGATATCACAGATACGCAGTATTTT.

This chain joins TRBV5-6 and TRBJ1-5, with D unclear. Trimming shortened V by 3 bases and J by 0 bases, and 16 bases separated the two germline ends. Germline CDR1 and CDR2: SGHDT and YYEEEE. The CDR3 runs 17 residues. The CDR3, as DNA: TGTGCCAGCAGCTCGGACTCGGTCAGCGATAGCAATCAGCCCCAGCATTTT. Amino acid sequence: CASSSDSVSDSNQPQHF. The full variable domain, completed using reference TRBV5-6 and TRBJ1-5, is DAGVTQSPTHLIKTRGQQVTLRCSPKSGHDTVSWYQQALGQGPQFIFQYYEEEERQRGNFPDRFSGHQFPNYSSELNVNALLLGDSALYLCASSSDSVSDSNQPQHFGDGTRLSIL.

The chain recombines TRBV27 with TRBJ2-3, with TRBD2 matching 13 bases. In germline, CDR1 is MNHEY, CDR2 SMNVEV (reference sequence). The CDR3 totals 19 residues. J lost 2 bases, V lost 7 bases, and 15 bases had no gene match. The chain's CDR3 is CASTELAGGPFLNTDTQYF. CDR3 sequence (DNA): TGTGCCAGCACCGAACTAGCGGGGGGGCCATTTTTAAACACAGATACGCAGTATTTT.

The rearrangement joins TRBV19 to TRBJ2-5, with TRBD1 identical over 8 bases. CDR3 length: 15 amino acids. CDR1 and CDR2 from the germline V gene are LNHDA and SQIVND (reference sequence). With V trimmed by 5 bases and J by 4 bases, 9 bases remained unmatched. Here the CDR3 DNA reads TGTGCCAGTAGTGCCGACAGGGGTGCGAGAGAGACCCAGTACTTC. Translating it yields CASSADRGARETQYF.

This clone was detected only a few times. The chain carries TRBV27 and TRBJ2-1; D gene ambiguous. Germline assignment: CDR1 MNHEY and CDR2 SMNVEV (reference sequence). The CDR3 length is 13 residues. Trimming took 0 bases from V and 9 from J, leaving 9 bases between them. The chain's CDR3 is CASSLSSRGEQFF. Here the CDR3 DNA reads TGTGCCAGCAGTTTATCATCCCGTGGTGAGCAGTTCTTC.

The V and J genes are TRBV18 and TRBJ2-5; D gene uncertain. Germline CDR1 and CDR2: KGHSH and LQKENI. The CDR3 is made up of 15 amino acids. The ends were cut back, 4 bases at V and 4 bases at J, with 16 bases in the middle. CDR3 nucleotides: TGTGCCAGCTCACGAAGGCCCAGGACCGGAGAGACCCAGTACTTC. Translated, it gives CASSRRPRTGETQYF.

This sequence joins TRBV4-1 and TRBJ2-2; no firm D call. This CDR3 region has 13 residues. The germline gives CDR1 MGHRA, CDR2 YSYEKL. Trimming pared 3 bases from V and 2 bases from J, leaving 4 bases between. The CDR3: CASSHVNTGELFF. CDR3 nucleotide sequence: TGCGCCAGCAGCCACGTAAACACCGGGGAGCTGTTTTTT.

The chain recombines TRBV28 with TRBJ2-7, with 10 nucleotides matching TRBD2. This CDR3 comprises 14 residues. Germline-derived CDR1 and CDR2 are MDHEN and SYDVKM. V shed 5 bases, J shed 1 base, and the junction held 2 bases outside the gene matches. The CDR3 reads CASSLAGASYEQYF. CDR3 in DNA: TGTGCCAGCAGTCTAGCGGGAGCGTCCTACGAGCAGTACTTC.

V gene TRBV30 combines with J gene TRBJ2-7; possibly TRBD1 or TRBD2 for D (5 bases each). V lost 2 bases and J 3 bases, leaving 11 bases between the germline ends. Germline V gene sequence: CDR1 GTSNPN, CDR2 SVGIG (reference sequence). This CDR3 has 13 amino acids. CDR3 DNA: TGTGCCTGGAGTACGGGGCAGGGCTACGAGCAGTACTTC. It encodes CAWSTGQGYEQYF.

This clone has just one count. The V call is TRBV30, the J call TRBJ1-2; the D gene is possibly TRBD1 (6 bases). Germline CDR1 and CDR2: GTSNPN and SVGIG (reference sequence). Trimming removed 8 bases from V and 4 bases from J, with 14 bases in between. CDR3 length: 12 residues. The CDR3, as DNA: TGTGCCGCTTACTCGGGGGCCTATGGCTACACCTTC. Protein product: CAAYSGAYGYTF.

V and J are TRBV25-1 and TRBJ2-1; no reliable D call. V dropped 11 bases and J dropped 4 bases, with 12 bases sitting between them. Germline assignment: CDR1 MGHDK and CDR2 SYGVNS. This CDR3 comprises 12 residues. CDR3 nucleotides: TGTGCCCTCCAGACACTTTACAATGAGCAGTTCTTC. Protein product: CALQTLYNEQFF.

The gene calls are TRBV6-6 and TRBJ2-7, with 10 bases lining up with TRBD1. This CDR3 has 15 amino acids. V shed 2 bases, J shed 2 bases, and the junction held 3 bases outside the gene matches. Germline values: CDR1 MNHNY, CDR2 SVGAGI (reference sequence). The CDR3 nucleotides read TGTGCCAGCAGTTACCCCGGACAGGGGGCCTACGAGCAGTACTTC. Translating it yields CASSYPGQGAYEQYF.

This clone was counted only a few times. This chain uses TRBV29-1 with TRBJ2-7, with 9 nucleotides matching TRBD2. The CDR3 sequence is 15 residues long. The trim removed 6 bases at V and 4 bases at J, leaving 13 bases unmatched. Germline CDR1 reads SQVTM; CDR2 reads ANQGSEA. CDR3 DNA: TGCAGCGTAGTGTTCGGACTAGCGCCTTTATACGAGCAGTACTTC. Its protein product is CSVVFGLAPLYEQYF.

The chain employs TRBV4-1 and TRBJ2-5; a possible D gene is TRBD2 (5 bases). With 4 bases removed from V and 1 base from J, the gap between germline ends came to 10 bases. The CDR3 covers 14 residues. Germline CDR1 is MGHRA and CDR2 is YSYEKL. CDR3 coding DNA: TGCGCCAGCAGCCTCCGGGAATTCCAAGAGACCCAGTACTTC. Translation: CASSLREFQETQYF.

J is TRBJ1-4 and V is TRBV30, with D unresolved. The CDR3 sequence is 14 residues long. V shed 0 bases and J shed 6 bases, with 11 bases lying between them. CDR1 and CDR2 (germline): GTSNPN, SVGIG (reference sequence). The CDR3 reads CAWSVATMDEKLFF. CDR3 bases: TGTGCCTGGAGTGTGGCGACCATGGATGAAAAACTGTTTTTT. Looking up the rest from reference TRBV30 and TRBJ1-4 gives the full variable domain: SQTIHQWPATLVQPVGSPLSLECTVEGTSNPNLYWYRQAAGRGLQLLFYSVGIGQISSEVPQNLSASRPQDRQFILSSKKLLLSDSGFYLCAWSVATMDEKLFFGSGTQLSVL.

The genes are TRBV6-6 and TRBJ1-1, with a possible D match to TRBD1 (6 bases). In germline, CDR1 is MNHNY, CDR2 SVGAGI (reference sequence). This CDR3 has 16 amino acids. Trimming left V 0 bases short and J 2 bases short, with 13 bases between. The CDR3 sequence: CASSYSVGQANTEAFF. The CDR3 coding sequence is TGTGCCAGCAGTTACTCTGTGGGACAAGCAAACACTGAAGCTTTCTTT.